This T cell receptor (beta chain) was profiled in a study of blood T cell repertoires in COVID-19. TCRdb's copy holds only in-frame clones and misses some; the assay was immunoSEQ multiplex PCR. The sample lists over 100,000 clones; approximately 84% were seen once. This CDR3 region has 13 residues. Trimming stripped 10 bases from V and 7 bases from J, with 20 bases between. Germline V CDR1 and CDR2: SGHTS, YDEGEE. V is TRBV5-8 and J is TRBJ1-1; D perhaps matches TRBD1 (6 bases). The sequenced sample consisted of peripheral blood. This receptor was taken from a woman between 45 and 65 years old with acute or convalescent COVID-19. CDR3 region: CAPQDSWTGEAFF. Here the CDR3 DNA reads TGTGCCCCCCAGGACAGTTGGACGGGTGAAGCTTTCTTT.